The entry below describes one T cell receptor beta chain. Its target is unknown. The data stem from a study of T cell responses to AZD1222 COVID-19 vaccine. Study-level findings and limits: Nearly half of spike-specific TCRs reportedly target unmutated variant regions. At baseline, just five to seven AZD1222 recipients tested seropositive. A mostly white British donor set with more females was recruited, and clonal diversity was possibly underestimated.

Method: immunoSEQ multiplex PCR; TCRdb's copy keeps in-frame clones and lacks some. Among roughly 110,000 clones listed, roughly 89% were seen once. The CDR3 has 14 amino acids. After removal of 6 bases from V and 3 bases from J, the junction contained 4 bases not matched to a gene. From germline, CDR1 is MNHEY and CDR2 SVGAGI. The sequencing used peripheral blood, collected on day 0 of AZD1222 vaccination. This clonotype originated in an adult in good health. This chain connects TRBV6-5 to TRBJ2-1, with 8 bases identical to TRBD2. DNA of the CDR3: TGTGCCAGCAGACTAGCGGTTATCTACAATGAGCAGTTCTTC. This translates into CASRLAVIYNEQFF.